Following are 21 T cell receptor beta chains from one sample sequenced in a study of persistence of HIV-infected CD4 T cells. Cells were stimulated with CMV-infected fibroblast lysates at about 9.4 ug/mL. Responding CD4+ T cells were sorted by upregulation of both CD40 ligand and CD69. Sequencing used immunoSEQ version 4 in survey mode. Method: immunoSEQ multiplex PCR; TCRdb's copy keeps in-frame clones and lacks some. The table records 10,000 to 15,000 clones, roughly 70% of them present only once. These receptors lack a known antigen. This specimen was CD4+ T cells sorted from PBMCs after roughly 17-hour stimulation, taken from a patient who received antiretroviral therapy. These receptors were taken from an adult man with HIV who was CMV-seropositive.

The V and J genes are TRBV3-1 (or the pseudogene TRBV3-2) and TRBJ1-4, with D uncertain. CDR1 and CDR2 (germline): LGHDT, YNNKEL (reference sequence). V gave up 0 bases and J gave up 2 bases, with 13 bases separating them. The CDR3 consists of 17 residues. DNA of the CDR3: TGTGCCAGCAGCCAAGATTTTCCGGGGTGGACTAATGAAAAACTGTTTTTT. Residues: CASSQDFPGWTNEKLFF.

This clone was seen a handful of times. The rearrangement links TRBV5-1 to TRBJ1-6; 8 bases line up with TRBD1. V shed 0 bases, J shed 7 bases, and the junction held 6 bases outside the gene matches. The CDR3 contains 16 residues. Germline values: CDR1 SGHRS, CDR2 YFSETQ. CDR3 loop: CASSLGYGQGNSPLHF. The CDR3 nucleotides read TGCGCCAGCAGCTTGGGATATGGACAGGGAAATTCACCCCTCCACTTT.

The chain is built from TRBV14 and TRBJ2-2; perhaps TRBD1 as D (5 bases). The V gene lost 4 bases and the J gene lost 8 bases, with 11 bases spanning the gap. This CDR3 contains 13 residues. Germline-derived CDR1 and CDR2 are SGHDN and FVKESK. CDR3 residues: CASSRQGTGELFF. The DNA for the CDR3 is TGTGCCAGCAGCCGTCAGGGTACGGGGGAGCTGTTTTTT.

This rearrangement joins TRBV4-2 to TRBJ1-5; TRBD1 might be the D (6 bases). The germline gives CDR1 LGHNA, CDR2 YNFKEQ. The germline V and J ends were trimmed by 2 bases and 0 bases, with 8 bases remaining between them. CDR3 length: 15 amino acids. The CDR3 DNA follows: TGTGCCAGCAGCCAAACGACAGGTAGCAATCAGCCCCAGCATTTT. Its protein is CASSQTTGSNQPQHF.

This clone was seen more than once but under ten times. The chain has TRBV7-2 and TRBJ1-4; TRBD1 is a possible D gene (5 bases). The CDR3 contains 14 residues. V was pared by 5 bases and J by 8 bases, with 15 bases between. Looked up from germline, CDR1 is SGHTA and CDR2 is FQGNSA. The CDR3 DNA reads TGTGCCAGCAGCCTTGGGGCTAGTGGGGAAAAACTGTTTTTT. Translating gives CASSLGASGEKLFF.

On this clone: One end of the junction is discordant with germline, which a read error may explain. This chain joins TRBV25-1 and TRBJ1-5; D is perhaps TRBD1 (5 bases). This CDR3 spans 14 amino acids. The germline V gene has CDR1 MGHDK and CDR2 SYGVNS. The CDR3 nucleotides are TGTGCCAGCAGTCTCCCCGGGGCCAATCGGCCCCAGCATTTT. This translates into CASSLPGANRPQHF.

The chain combines TRBV19 with TRBJ2-1, with 15 bases aligning to TRBD2. With V trimmed by 6 bases and J by 7 bases, 7 bases remained unmatched. This CDR3 has 16 amino acids. Germline CDR1 is LNHDA and CDR2 is SQIVND (reference sequence). CDR3 bases: TGTGCCAGTAGCTGGACTAGCGGGGGGGCGGTGAATGAGCAGTTCTTC. Protein sequence: CASSWTSGGAVNEQFF.

This chain connects TRBV28 to TRBJ1-4; 9 bases map to TRBD1. In germline, CDR1 is MDHEN, CDR2 SYDVKM. This CDR3 contains 17 residues. The V and J ends lost 1 base and 6 bases, in that order; junction bases with no gene match: 9. The CDR3 is CASSLSTGQGLYEKLFF. In DNA, the CDR3 is TGTGCCAGCAGTTTATCAACCGGACAGGGGCTGTATGAAAAACTGTTTTTT.

The chain has TRBV5-4 and TRBJ2-1; perhaps TRBD1 as D (6 bases). The V gene lost 4 bases and the J gene lost 3 bases, with 14 bases spanning the gap. This CDR3 has 15 residues. Germline CDR1 is SGHNT and CDR2 is YYREEE (reference sequence). CDR3 protein: CASSPGQLDYNEQFF. CDR3 bases: TGTGCCAGCAGCCCCGGACAGTTGGACTACAATGAGCAGTTCTTC.

V usage is TRBV7-9 and J usage is TRBJ2-1, with 8 bases that match TRBD1. Losses at the gene ends were 6 bases for V and 8 bases for J; bases not matched to a gene: 3. Germline values: CDR1 SEHNR, CDR2 FQNEAQ (reference sequence). This CDR3 is built from 12 residues. The CDR3 spells CASRSTGDEQFF. CDR3 bases: TGTGCCAGCAGGTCGACAGGGGATGAGCAGTTCTTC.

CDR3 amino acids: CASGPGTVGQPQHF. The CDR3 coding sequence is TGTGCCAGCGGCCCGGGGACGGTTGGGCAGCCCCAGCATTTT. The chain has TRBV2 and TRBJ1-5; tentative D call: TRBD1 (5 bases). Looked up from germline, CDR1 is SNHLY and CDR2 is FYNNEI. Trimming pared 8 bases from V and 7 bases from J, leaving 18 bases between. The CDR3 covers 14 residues.

Turning to this clone: The junction departs from the called germline gene at one end, perhaps through a read error. This chain links TRBV6-5 with TRBJ2-7, with no clear D. CDR1 and CDR2 (germline): MNHEY, SVGAGI. The CDR3 spans 12 residues. The CDR3: CASSDSAGEQYF. The DNA of the CDR3 is TGTGCCAGCAGTGACTCAGCCGGGGAGCAGTACTTC.

The chain carries TRBV3-1 (or the pseudogene TRBV3-2) and TRBJ2-7; D is uncertain. V shed 6 bases and J shed 6 bases, with 9 bases lying between them. Per germline, CDR1 LGHDT and CDR2 YNNKEL (reference sequence). The CDR3 totals 11 residues. The CDR3 is CASSHSLEQYF. CDR3 sequence (DNA): TGTGCCAGCAGTCACTCCCTCGAGCAGTACTTC.

The genes are TRBV19 and TRBJ2-7; maybe TRBD2 (5 bases). The germline V gene encodes CDR1 LNHDA and CDR2 SQIVND (reference sequence). V lost 4 bases, J lost 7 bases, and 11 bases lay in between. The CDR3 is 12 amino acids. The CDR3 spells CASSNRLREQYF. The CDR3 region has the DNA TGTGCCAGTAGTAACCGACTAAGGGAGCAGTACTTC.

The chain links TRBV18 to TRBJ1-1; tentatively, D is TRBD1 (6 bases). V lost 9 bases and J 3 bases, leaving 17 bases between the germline ends. The CDR3 is 14 amino acids. From germline, CDR1 is KGHSH and CDR2 LQKENI. The CDR3 nucleotides are TGTGCCAGTTCCGAATCCCAGGGGTACACTGAAGCTTTCTTT. Translating gives CASSESQGYTEAFF.

This clone came up once. The genes are TRBV19 and TRBJ1-4, with 9 positions matching TRBD1. This CDR3 has 17 residues. CDR1 and CDR2 (germline): LNHDA, SQIVND (reference sequence). V dropped 6 bases and J dropped 1; count of bases not matched to a gene: 9. The CDR3 DNA is TGTGCCAGTAGAGCACAGGGGGCGGGGGTAACTAATGAAAAACTGTTTTTT. This encodes CASRAQGAGVTNEKLFF.

J is TRBJ2-7 and V is TRBV7-3, with D tentatively TRBD1 or TRBD2 (5 bases each). Trimming took 4 bases from V and 5 from J, leaving 18 bases between them. Germline V gives CDR1 SGHTA, CDR2 FQGTGA. The CDR3 covers 15 residues. In DNA, the CDR3 is TGTGCCAGCAGCTCCCGGCTAGCAGGGAAGGACGAGCAGTACTTC. Protein sequence: CASSSRLAGKDEQYF.

The chain employs TRBV2 and TRBJ2-6; D perhaps matches TRBD1 (6 bases). Germline V gene data show CDR1 as SNHLY and CDR2 as FYNNEI. The CDR3 is 16 amino acids. The V gene lost 7 bases and the J gene lost 0 bases, with 13 bases spanning the gap. The chain's CDR3 is CASKTGTNSGANVLTF. CDR3 DNA sequence: TGTGCCAGCAAAACAGGGACGAACTCTGGGGCCAACGTCCTGACTTTC.

The chain recombines TRBV2 with TRBJ1-2; D perhaps matches TRBD1 (6 bases). Looked up from germline, CDR1 is SNHLY and CDR2 is FYNNEI. V lost 5 bases, J lost 11 bases, and 24 bases lay in between. This CDR3 spans 15 amino acids. The CDR3 spells CASSKGEALYAGYTF. CDR3 DNA sequence: TGTGCCAGCAGTAAGGGGGAGGCCCTATATGCTGGGTACACCTTC. Variable domain in full (rest from reference TRBV2 and TRBJ1-2): EPEVTQTPSHQVTQMGQEVILRCVPISNHLYFYWYRQILGQKVEFLVSFYNNEISEKSEIFDDQFSVERPDGSNFTLKIRSTKLEDSAMYFCASSKGEALYAGYTFGSGTRLTVV.

The chain couples TRBV5-1 to TRBJ1-1; 11 bases line up with TRBD1. In germline, CDR1 is SGHRS, CDR2 YFSETQ. Trimming cost V 1 base and J 3 bases; bases outside gene matches: 5. The CDR3 consists of 16 residues. CDR3 nucleotides: TGCGCCAGCAGCTTGTTCGGGGACAGGGGGGACACTGAAGCTTTCTTT. It specifies CASSLFGDRGDTEAFF.

The chain carries TRBV5-4 and TRBJ2-2; no definite D call. Trimming cost V 4 bases and J 6 bases, with 16 bases left between them. Germline V gives CDR1 SGHNT, CDR2 YYREEE (reference sequence). This CDR3 region has 15 residues. CDR3 bases: TGTGCCAGCAGCCCCACCCCCCCGGGCGCCGGGGAGCTGTTTTTT. The encoded protein is CASSPTPPGAGELFF.